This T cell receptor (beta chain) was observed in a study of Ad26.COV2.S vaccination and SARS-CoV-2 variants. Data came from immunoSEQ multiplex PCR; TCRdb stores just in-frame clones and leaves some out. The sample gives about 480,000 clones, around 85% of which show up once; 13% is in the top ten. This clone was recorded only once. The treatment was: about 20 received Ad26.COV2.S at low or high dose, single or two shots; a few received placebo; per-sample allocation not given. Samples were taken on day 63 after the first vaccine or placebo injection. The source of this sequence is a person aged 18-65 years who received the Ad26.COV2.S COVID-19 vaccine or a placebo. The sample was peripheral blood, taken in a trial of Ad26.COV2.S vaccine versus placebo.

The CDR3 nucleotides read TGTGCCAGCAGCGAGAGAGGGGGCGGGAGAAACGGGGAGACCCAGTACTTC. It specifies CASSERGGGRNGETQYF. This chain uses TRBV9 with TRBJ2-5; D is tentatively TRBD1 or TRBD2 (7 bases each). V gave up 3 bases and J gave up 5 bases, with 23 bases separating them. The germline CDR1 and CDR2 sequences are SGDLS and YYNGEE. CDR3 length equals 17 residues.